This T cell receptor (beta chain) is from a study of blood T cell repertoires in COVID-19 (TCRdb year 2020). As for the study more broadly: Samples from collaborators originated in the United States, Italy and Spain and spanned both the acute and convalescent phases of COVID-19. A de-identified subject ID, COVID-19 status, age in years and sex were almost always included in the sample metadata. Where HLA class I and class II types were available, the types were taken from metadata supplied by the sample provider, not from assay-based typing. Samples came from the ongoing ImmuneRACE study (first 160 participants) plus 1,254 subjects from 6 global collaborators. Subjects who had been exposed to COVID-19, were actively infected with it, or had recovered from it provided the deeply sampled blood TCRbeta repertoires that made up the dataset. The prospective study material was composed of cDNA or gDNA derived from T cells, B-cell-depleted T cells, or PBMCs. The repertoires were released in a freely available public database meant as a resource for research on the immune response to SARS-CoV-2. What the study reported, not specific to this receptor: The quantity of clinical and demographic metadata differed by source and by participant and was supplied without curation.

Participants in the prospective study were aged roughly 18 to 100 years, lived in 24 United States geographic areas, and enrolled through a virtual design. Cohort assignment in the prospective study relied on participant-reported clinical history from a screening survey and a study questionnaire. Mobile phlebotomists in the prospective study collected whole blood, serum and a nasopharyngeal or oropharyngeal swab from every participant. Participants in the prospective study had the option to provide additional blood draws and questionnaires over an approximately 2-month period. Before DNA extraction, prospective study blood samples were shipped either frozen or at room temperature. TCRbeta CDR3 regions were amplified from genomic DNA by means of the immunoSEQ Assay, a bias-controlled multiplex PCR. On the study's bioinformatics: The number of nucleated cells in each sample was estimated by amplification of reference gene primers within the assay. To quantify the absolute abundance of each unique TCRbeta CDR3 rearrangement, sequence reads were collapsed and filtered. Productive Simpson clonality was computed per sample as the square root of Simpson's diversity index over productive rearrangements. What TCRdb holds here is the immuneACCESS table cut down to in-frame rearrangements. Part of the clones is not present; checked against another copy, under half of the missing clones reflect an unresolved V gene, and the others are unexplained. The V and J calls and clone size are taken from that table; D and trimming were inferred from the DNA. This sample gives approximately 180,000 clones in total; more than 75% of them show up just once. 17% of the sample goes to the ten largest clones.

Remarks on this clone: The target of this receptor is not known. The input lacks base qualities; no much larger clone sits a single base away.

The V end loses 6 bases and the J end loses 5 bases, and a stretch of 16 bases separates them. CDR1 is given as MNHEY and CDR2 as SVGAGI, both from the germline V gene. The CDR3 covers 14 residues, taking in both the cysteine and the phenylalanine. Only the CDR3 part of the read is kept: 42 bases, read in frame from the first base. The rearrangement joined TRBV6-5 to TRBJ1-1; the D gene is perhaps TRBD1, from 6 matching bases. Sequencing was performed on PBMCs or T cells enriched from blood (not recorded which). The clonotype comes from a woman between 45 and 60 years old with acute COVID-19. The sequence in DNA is TGTGCCAGCAGGATCGACAGGTCCGGAACTGAAGCTTTCTTT. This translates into CASRIDRSGTEAFF.